The 18 T cell receptor beta chains in this list originate from one sample, sequenced in a study of T cells in Graves' hyperthyroidism and ophthalmopathy. TCR beta CDR3 regions were amplified from RNA transcripts. A first-round RT-PCR of the TCR CDR3 used the HTBI primer set. Via MiXCR, TCRdb re-called the multiplex PCR reads, giving one row per CDR3 protein. The profile shows around 620,000 distinct CDR3 sequences, roughly 50% of them singletons. Specimen: peripheral blood or thyroid tissue (not recorded which). All receptors derive from an adult woman with Graves' disease, either hyperthyroidism or ophthalmopathy (not recorded which).

The V call is TRBV7-9, the J call TRBJ2-7; 8 nucleotides align to TRBD1. This CDR3 is 16 amino acids long. V shed 1 base, J shed 6 bases, and the junction held 11 bases outside the gene matches. The germline CDR1 and CDR2 sequences are SEHNR and FQNEAQ (reference sequence). The CDR3 reads CASSLVMGQVTSEQYF. CDR3 nucleotide sequence: TGTGCCAGCAGCTTAGTCATGGGACAGGTAACCAGCGAGCAGTACTTC.

This clonotype came up many times. CDR3 in amino acids: CASGAGSGGELFF. CDR3 sequence (DNA): TGTGCCAGCGGGGCAGGGTCAGGCGGGGAGCTGTTTTTT. The chain links TRBV7-6 to TRBJ2-2; D may be TRBD1 (5 bases). Germline CDR1 and CDR2: SGHVS and FNYEAQ. V lost 8 bases and J 7 bases, leaving 14 bases between the germline ends. This CDR3 has 13 residues. The variable domain in full, completed from reference TRBV7-6 and TRBJ2-2, reads GAGVSQSPRYKVTKRGQDVALRCDPISGHVSLYWYRQALGQGPEFLTYFNYEAQQDKSGLPNDRFSAERPEGSISTLTIQRTEQRDSAMYRCASGAGSGGELFFGEGSRLTVL.

The table lists this clonotype with a few counts. This chain links TRBV7-6 with TRBJ1-6; 9 positions match TRBD1. J gave up 4 bases and V 4 bases, and 11 bases lay outside the gene matches. The germline gives CDR1 SGHVS, CDR2 FNYEAQ. The length of the CDR3 is 18 residues. CDR3 sequence reads: CASSSEPQGAQYNSPLHF. The CDR3 region has the DNA TGTGCCAGCAGCTCCGAGCCACAGGGGGCGCAGTATAATTCACCCCTCCACTTT. The full variable domain, with the rest looked up from reference TRBV7-6 and TRBJ1-6, is GAGVSQSPRYKVTKRGQDVALRCDPISGHVSLYWYRQALGQGPEFLTYFNYEAQQDKSGLPNDRFSAERPEGSISTLTIQRTEQRDSAMYRCASSSEPQGAQYNSPLHFGNGTRLTVT.

This clonotype came up many times. The chain uses TRBV5-1 and TRBJ2-5, with D perhaps being TRBD1 or TRBD2 (6 bases each). Germline CDR1 reads SGHRS; CDR2 reads YFSETQ. The CDR3 has 20 amino acids. V was cut by 2 bases and J by 1 base, with 27 bases left in between. CDR3 sequence: CASSLTLPSGARWGQETQYF. CDR3 DNA: TGCGCCAGCAGCTTAACTCTCCCCTCGGGGGCGAGGTGGGGCCAAGAGACCCAGTACTTC.

The genes are TRBV10-3 and TRBJ2-5, with D unclear. The V gene lost 5 bases and the J gene lost 5 bases, with 9 bases spanning the gap. The CDR3 extends over 12 amino acids. The germline V gene encodes CDR1 ENHRY and CDR2 SYGVKD. The CDR3 DNA sequence: TGTGCCATCAGTTCGTCGCGGGAGACCCAGTACTTC. This gives the protein CAISSSRETQYF.

Details on this clonotype: One end of the junction varies from germline; a read error may be responsible. This chain links TRBV10-3 with TRBJ2-1, with D tentatively TRBD2 (5 bases). The CDR3 runs 16 residues. The germline CDR1 and CDR2 sequences are ENHRY and SYGVKD. This chain's CDR3 is CASSSVTGKGSNEQFF. For the CDR3, the DNA is TGTGCCAGCAGTTCCGTGACGGGGAAGGGATCCAATGAGCAGTTCTTC.

The J gene is TRBJ2-5, the V gene TRBV29-1; tentatively, D is TRBD1 (5 bases). This CDR3 has 13 amino acids. Germline-derived CDR1 and CDR2 are SQVTM and ANQGSEA. Trimming took 1 base from V and 7 from J, leaving 13 bases between them. The CDR3 region is CSVEGGITGTQYF. DNA of the CDR3: TGCAGCGTTGAAGGGGGCATTACGGGGACCCAGTACTTC.

The rearrangement uses TRBV7-3 and TRBJ2-6, with D possibly being TRBD2 (7 bases). Looked up from germline, CDR1 is SGHTA and CDR2 is FQGTGA. V lost 4 bases and J 2 bases, leaving 12 bases between the germline ends. This CDR3 has 16 amino acids. CDR3 in amino acids: CASSSGEGAGANVLTF. In nucleotides, the CDR3 is TGTGCCAGCAGCTCCGGGGAGGGGGCTGGGGCCAACGTCCTGACTTTC.

This clonotype was counted ten times or more. This rearrangement joins TRBV27 to TRBJ1-1; perhaps TRBD1 as D (5 bases). V gave up 2 bases and J gave up 7 bases, with 17 bases separating them. The germline gives CDR1 MNHEY, CDR2 SMNVEV (reference sequence). CDR3 size: 15 residues. In nucleotides, the CDR3 is TGTGCCAGCAGTTTAGTAGGGGACGGGGGGATTGAAGCTTTCTTT. This gives the protein CASSLVGDGGIEAFF.

This clonotype was seen repeatedly, ten times or more. V and J are TRBV9 and TRBJ1-1, with unresolved D. The V end was cut by 2 bases, the J end by 3 bases, with 17 bases between. Germline values: CDR1 SGDLS, CDR2 YYNGEE. This CDR3 has 16 residues. Here the CDR3 reads CASSVTSGTWDTEAFF. DNA for the CDR3: TGTGCCAGCAGCGTTACTAGTGGAACTTGGGACACTGAAGCTTTCTTT.

The V call is TRBV10-3, the J call TRBJ1-4; TRBD1 might be the D (6 bases). Trimming took 6 bases from V and 13 from J, leaving 21 bases between them. The CDR3 has 14 amino acids. CDR1 and CDR2 (germline): ENHRY, SYGVKD. The CDR3 DNA sequence: TGTGCCATCAGCGAAACCGGGAGGACAGCTGTACTGTTTTTT. Its protein is CAISETGRTAVLFF.

The chain recombines TRBV7-9 with TRBJ1-4; the match to TRBD1 covers 7 bases. V trimming: 5 bases; J trimming: 4 bases; junction bases outside the gene matches: 7. CDR1 is SEHNR and CDR2 is FQNEAQ in the germline V gene (reference sequence). This CDR3 region has 15 residues. The CDR3 DNA is TGTGCCAGCAGCCCCCAGGGACAGTTTAATGAAAAACTGTTTTTT. Its protein is CASSPQGQFNEKLFF.

The V gene is TRBV6-5, the J gene TRBJ2-7, with 11 bases that match TRBD2. J gave up 7 bases and V 6 bases, and 11 bases lay outside the gene matches. The CDR3 is 15 residues long. The V gene's germline CDR1 is MNHEY and CDR2 SVGAGI. CDR3 DNA sequence: TGTGCCAGCAGACATACTAGCGGGGGATATGGGGAGCAGTACTTC. Its translation: CASRHTSGGYGEQYF.

The rearrangement uses TRBV29-1 and TRBJ1-2; tentatively, D is TRBD1 (5 bases). CDR1 SQVTM and CDR2 ANQGSEA come from the germline V gene. The CDR3 has 13 amino acids. Trimming removed 5 bases from V and 0 bases from J, with 10 bases in between. CDR3 region: CSVPGHANYGYTF. In nucleotides, the CDR3 is TGCAGCGTTCCAGGGCATGCTAACTATGGCTACACCTTC.

This clonotype was seen many times. This chain connects TRBV5-1 to TRBJ1-4; D remains unclear. The CDR3 is made up of 18 amino acids. The germline V gene has CDR1 SGHRS and CDR2 YFSETQ. The V and J ends lost 4 bases and 4 bases respectively, with 23 bases between them. CDR3 loop: CASSPYNAPGQINEKLFF. The CDR3 coding sequence is TGCGCCAGCAGCCCCTACAACGCTCCTGGGCAGATTAATGAAAAACTGTTTTTT.

This clonotype was observed at least ten times. The gene calls are TRBV11-2 and TRBJ1-1; D not resolved. V gave up 5 bases and J gave up 6 bases, with 10 bases separating them. The CDR3 is made up of 12 amino acids. Germline loops: CDR1 SGHAT, CDR2 FQNNGV. Here the CDR3 DNA reads TGTGCCAGCAGCCTGCCCGGGGCTGAAGCTTTCTTT. It translates to CASSLPGAEAFF.

The genes are TRBV10-3 and TRBJ2-5, with unresolved D. Germline CDR1 ENHRY, CDR2 SYGVKD. This CDR3 has 14 residues. Between the trimmed V and J ends, which lost 4 bases and 4 bases, there was a span of 13 bases. CDR3 in DNA: TGTGCCATCAGTGCGACGGAAACGGGAGAGACCCAGTACTTC. Protein: CAISATETGETQYF.

In its sample, this clonotype was seen many times. The chain combines TRBV10-3 with TRBJ2-5; D not resolved. The ends were cut back, 5 bases at V and 1 base at J, with 11 bases in the middle. CDR1 is ENHRY, CDR2 SYGVKD, per germline. This CDR3 has 14 residues. CDR3 bases: TGTGCCATCAGTCGGAAGTCGGGCCAAGAGACCCAGTACTTC. Translation: CAISRKSGQETQYF.